The sequence of this T cell receptor (beta chain) was determined in a study of cytomegalovirus exposure and HLA in healthy donors (dated by TCRdb to about 2017). At the level of the whole study: An earlier analysis of approximately 640 of the donors reported approximately 270 Gb of sequence data and around 120 million unique TCR beta sequences from 150 million to 200 million T cells. All discovery cohort repertoires had been generated using a single sequencing platform. The number of donors typed differed by locus, with roughly 620-640 for A, B, C, DRB1 and DQB1, 522 for DQA1, under 610 for DPA1, and around 460 for DPB1. On average, 235,054 unique TCR beta nucleotide sequences were sequenced per donor among 398 genotyped donors of the cohort, with 15% to 20% of those sequences being non-productive. The genetic ancestry cluster associated with self-reported Caucasian donors included 80% to 90% of the 398 genotyped donors. Genome-wide SNP genotypes for about three fifths of the roughly 670 donors were used in a later genetic analysis, which treated that subset as a discovery cohort. Four to six DR-DQ haplotypes were handled as single units for association and clustering because linkage in the cohort was strong. To decide whether each TCR beta V gene segment behaved as functional or pseudogenic, an earlier analysis of some 600 of the donors relied on high-throughput TCR beta sequencing. The study aimed to test whether cataloging public T cell receptors could reveal signatures of past pathogen exposure. An early release covering over 500 HLA-typed donors comprised roughly 300 gigabases of sequencing data and around 86 million unique TCR sequences. A separate validation cohort of roughly 110 different subjects was used in addition to the roughly 700-subject first cohort. In the later analysis, no new phenotypic data were used to find candidate immune exposures; instead, reliance was placed on TCR beta sequences and their occurrence across donors. A later analysis re-examined previously published TCR beta repertoires from more than 650 donors and added high-resolution HLA genotyping to investigate patterns of TCR occurrence. The study profiled the T cell repertoires of 500 to 800 subjects by immunosequencing and related them to cytomegalovirus serostatus. Donor age, sex, ethnicity and CMV serostatus were compiled together with the repertoire data. High-throughput TCR immunosequencing, statistical association of individual TCRs with disease status, and machine learning were combined to predict cytomegalovirus infection status. Both class I and class II loci were covered by HLA typing, at four-digit resolution.

Study-level results and caveats: While some public TCRs were present in many individuals, most TCR sequences turned up only very rarely across donors. An earlier analysis of 587 of the donors showed that most TCR beta V segments appeared in productive rearrangements either about 87% or about 30% of the time, which broadly matched IMGT annotations. In a later analysis, most CMV-associated TCR beta chains were found to appear HLA-restricted, with HLA associations seemingly driven largely by CMV exposure. The authors suggested that the approach could potentially be generalized to other disease states and immunological phenotypes. Some IMGT-functional V segments, including TRBV6-2 and TRBV6-3, could not be distinguished by the 87-base-pair reads and were therefore excluded. According to a later analysis, TCR association rates differed among HLA loci, with DRB1 alleles showing the most associated TCRs and HLA-C alleles showing the fewest. Cytomegalovirus status was reported to be diagnosed by the classifier with high specificity and sensitivity in both the original and validation cohorts. For the cohort, immune exposure information was limited to CMV serostatus. In a later genetic analysis, a missense DCLRE1C variant was associated with V-gene and J-gene trimming of TCR beta chains, and the association was replicated in an independent cohort. A later genetic analysis reported fewer N-insertions in productive TCRs among donors in an Asian-associated ancestry cluster than the roughly 620-donor mean. Because some donors lacked HLA typing at each locus, the association tests relied only on the typed subset. When HLA alleles, especially DR and DQ, strongly co-occurred, attributing TCR associations to individual alleles was difficult. A few of the identified cytomegalovirus-associated TCR beta chains were confirmed in vitro to be specific for cytomegalovirus antigens. A further reported finding was that TCR beta sequences accurately predicted the HLA-A and HLA-B alleles for most subjects in the first cohort. Correlated functional status among segregating V segments might reflect linkage disequilibrium, but an unknown experimental factor could not be ruled out. Sequencing depth was assumed to be roughly uniform across donors in the presence/absence analyses, though that assumption may not hold. In the study, around 150 TCR beta chains were listed as associated with cytomegalovirus. In a later analysis, 15,000 to 20,000 TCR beta sequences were associated with specific HLA alleles at a false discovery rate of 0.05. This cohort had only TCR beta chains sequenced, and the lack of alpha or paired-chain data limited which features could be detected. The sequencing pipeline was judged likely to have produced a cluster of highly shared sequence variants as a technical artifact. Over 15 rarely observed V segments, including chromosome 9 orphons, were excluded from the earlier analysis of about 500 of the donors because counts were too low. A later analysis found that HLA-associated TCR beta chains were more clonally expanded and had lower generation probabilities than equally common non-associated chains. Several of the top co-occurrence clusters appeared to be linked to parvovirus B19, influenza, CMV and Epstein-Barr virus, according to a later analysis.

The cohort consisted of 600 to 750 healthy bone marrow donors. All cohort members were sampled while nominally healthy, although unrecorded immune exposures were likely present. The donor was CMV seronegative and was included in the group of several hundred seronegative cohort members. Every donor gave a peripheral blood sample, and the peripheral blood mononuclear cells from that sample were used for TCR beta sequencing. The Qiagen DNeasy Blood Extraction Kit was used to extract genomic DNA from the blood cell samples. With respect to this clone: Its antigen remains unidentified. A read error may produce the germline difference seen at one junction end.

Library method: the immunoSEQ multiplex PCR assay. The multiplex PCR relied on a mix of 60 forward primers for TCR Vbeta segments and 13 reverse primers for TCR Jbeta segments. The CDR3 region of rearranged TCR beta genes was amplified from genomic DNA with a multiplex PCR assay. The amplified TCR beta libraries were sequenced on the Illumina HiSeq System as 87-base-pair reads. The original methods were these. A later analysis counted about 80 million unique TCR beta chains across the 666 repertoires, and roughly 11 million of these chains were shared by at least two donors. Raw reads were error-corrected and collapsed into unique sequences by a nearest-neighbor algorithm in which closely related sequences were merged to remove PCR and sequencing errors. V, D and J gene segments were assigned by aligning CDR3 sequences to IMGT reference sequences. For a sequence to be retained, a match of at least six nucleotides was required to both a V gene segment and a J gene segment. A rearrangement was called productive if the CDR3 had no stop codons and remained in frame with V and J, and every other rearrangement was called non-productive. CDR3 was defined by IMGT convention, running from the second conserved V-encoded cysteine to the conserved J-encoded phenylalanine. Sequences without an unambiguous match to a single V gene segment were excluded from the earlier analysis of about 630 of the donors. An earlier analysis of about 600 of the donors called V segments functional above 56.7% productive rearrangements and segregating when the between-donor standard deviation exceeded 5%. A statistical classification framework was built to diagnose cytomegalovirus status from the catalog of TCR beta chain sequences. In a later analysis, TCR nucleotide sequences were compared against IMGT/GENE-DB human TR gene sequences so that V and J genes could be assigned. Using the TCRdist pipeline, a later analysis assigned CDR3 sequences along with most-parsimonious VDJ recombination scenarios. A later analysis defined each TCR beta chain by its CDR3 amino acid sequence plus V-gene family, and excluded reads lacking a unique V-gene family. A later analysis removed 592 highly shared, low-generation-probability nucleotide sequences to deal with suspected cross-contamination and a sequencing artifact. In a later analysis, a clonal expansion index for each public chain was calculated from normalized within-repertoire ranks of inferred template counts. A later analysis computed generation probabilities with a VDJ recombination model fitted to out-of-frame rearrangements, and checked the results against IGoR. Hypergeometric tests were used in a later analysis to score TCR-TCR, TCR-HLA and TCR-CMV co-occurrence, with a repertoire-size bias correction applied to the TCR pairs. To estimate false discovery rates, a later analysis permuted the HLA or CMV assignments 20 times. In a later analysis, co-occurring TCRs were grouped with DBSCAN, and TCRdist sequence similarity was added when clustering was performed within HLA-allele-positive subsets. Repertoires with fewer than 30,000 or more than 120,000 public chains were left out of co-occurrence clustering, as were about five repertoires with anomalous nucleotide sharing. TCRdb re-hosts the immuneACCESS table, in-frame sequences only. Its copies lack some clones; in the studies checked, an unresolved V gene accounts for under half of them, and the cause for the rest is not known. V and J calls and clone size come straight from that table; D and trimming were deduced from the DNA. This sample has over 100,000 clones in its table, and 83% of those were observed once. The ten largest clones take up just over 2.5% of the sample.

The CDR3 has 13 amino acids, counting the end cysteine and phenylalanine. The only DNA kept is the CDR3, 39 bases in frame from the first base. CDR1 and CDR2 (LNHDA, SQIVND) derive from the germline V gene (reference sequence). The specimen was PBMCs. This sequence originates from a man aged 35 to 55 in good health and CMV-seronegative. The chain links TRBV19 with TRBJ2-5; TRBD2 is perhaps the D gene, given 6 matching bases. The encoded CDR3 is CASSTGTPETQHF. Read as DNA, the sequence is TGTGCCAGTAGTACGGGGACTCCAGAGACCCAGCACTTC.